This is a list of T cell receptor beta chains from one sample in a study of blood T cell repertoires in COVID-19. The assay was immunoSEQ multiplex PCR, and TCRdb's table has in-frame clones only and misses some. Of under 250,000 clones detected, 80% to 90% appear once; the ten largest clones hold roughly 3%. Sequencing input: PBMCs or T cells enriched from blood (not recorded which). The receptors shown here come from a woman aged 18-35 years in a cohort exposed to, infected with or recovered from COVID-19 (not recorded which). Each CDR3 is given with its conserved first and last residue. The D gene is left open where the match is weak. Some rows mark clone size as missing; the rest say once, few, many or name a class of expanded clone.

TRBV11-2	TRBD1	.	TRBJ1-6	TGTGCCAGCAGCCCCACGACAGGGACACCCCTCCACTTT	CASSPTTGTPLHF
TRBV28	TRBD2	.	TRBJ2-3	TGTGCCAGCAGTCCCTCAGCGGGGCCGAGACCGAATACGCAGTATTTT	CASSPSAGPRPNTQYF
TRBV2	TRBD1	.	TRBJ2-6	TGTGCCAGCAGTGAAGGGACAGGGAATGGGGCCAACGTCCTGACTTTC	CASSEGTGNGANVLTF
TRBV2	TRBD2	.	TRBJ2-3	TGTGCCAGCAGGACTAGCGGGGGGGGCACAGATACGCAGTATTTT	CASRTSGGGTDTQYF
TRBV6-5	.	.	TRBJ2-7	TGTGCCAGCAGTTACGGGCGAACGACCTACGAGCAGTACTTC	CASSYGRTTYEQYF
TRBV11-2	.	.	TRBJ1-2	TGTGCCAGCAGCTTCGAACACATCTATGGCTACACCTTC	CASSFEHIYGYTF
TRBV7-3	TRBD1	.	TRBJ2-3	TGTGCCAGCAGCGGACAGGGGAAGGATACGCAGTATTTT	CASSGQGKDTQYF
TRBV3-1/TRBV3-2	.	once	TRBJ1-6	TGTGCCAGCAGCCTCGGCGGAGTACTTAATTCACCCCTCCACTTT	CASSLGGVLNSPLHF
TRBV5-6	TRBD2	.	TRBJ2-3	TGTGCCAGCAGCTCCCAGCGGGGAACAGATACGCAGTATTTT	CASSSQRGTDTQYF
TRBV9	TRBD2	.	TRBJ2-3	TGTGCCAGCAGCCCCCGACTAGCGGTGTCGGTCAGTACGCAGTATTTT	CASSPRLAVSVSTQYF
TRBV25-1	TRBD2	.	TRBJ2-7	TGTGCCAGCAGTCAAGCGGGAGGGCCCGGCGAGCAGTACTTC	CASSQAGGPGEQYF
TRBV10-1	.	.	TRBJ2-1	TGCGCCAGCAGTGAGATAGCGAATGAGCAGTTCTTC	CASSEIANEQFF
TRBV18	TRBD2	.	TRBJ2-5	TGTGCCAGCTCACCACTAGCGGGGACTCAAGAGACCCAGTACTTC	CASSPLAGTQETQYF
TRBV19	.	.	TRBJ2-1	TGTGCCAGTAGTATTAGTGGGAGGAGCTCCTACAATGAGCAGTTCTTC	CASSISGRSSYNEQFF
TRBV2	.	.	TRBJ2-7	TGTGCCAGCAGTTACAGCCCCTACGAGCAGTACTTC	CASSYSPYEQYF
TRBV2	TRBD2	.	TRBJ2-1	TGTGCCAGCAGTGTTACCGGGACTAGGGCGGACAATGAGCAGTTCTTC	CASSVTGTRADNEQFF
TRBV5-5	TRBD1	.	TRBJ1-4	TGTGCCAGCAGCTCCGGGACAGCTAATGAAAAACTGTTTTTT	CASSSGTANEKLFF
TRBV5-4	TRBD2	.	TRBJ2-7	TGTGCCAGCAGCCATGGCGGGAGCAGTAGCTCCTACGAGCAGTACTTC	CASSHGGSSSSYEQYF
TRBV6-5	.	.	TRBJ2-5	TGTGCCAGCAGTTTACAGGGAAGTGGCCAAGAGACCCAGTACTTC	CASSLQGSGQETQYF
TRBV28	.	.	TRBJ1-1	TGTGCCAGCAGTTTGAACACGATGAACACTGAAGCTTTCTTT	CASSLNTMNTEAFF
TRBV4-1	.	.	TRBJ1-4	TGCGCCAGCAGCCCACAGGGCGCGAGGGGTGAAAAACTGTTTTTT	CASSPQGARGEKLFF
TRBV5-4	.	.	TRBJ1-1	TGTGCCAGCAGCCCCGATCAGGGGCCGGACACTGAAGCTTTCTTT	CASSPDQGPDTEAFF
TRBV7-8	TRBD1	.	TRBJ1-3	TGTGCCAGCAGCTTAGACAGACAGGGGAACACCATATATTTT	CASSLDRQGNTIYF
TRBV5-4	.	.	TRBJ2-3	TGTGCCAGCAGCCCTGGCGAGGGCGTGGATACGCAGTATTTT	CASSPGEGVDTQYF
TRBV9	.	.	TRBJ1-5	TGTGCCAGCAGCGTAGCACCCGGGAATCAGCCCCAGCATTTT	CASSVAPGNQPQHF
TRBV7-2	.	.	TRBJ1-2	TGTGCCAGCAGCTCGAACAGGGTAACGGTGTGGGGCTACACCTTC	CASSSNRVTVWGYTF
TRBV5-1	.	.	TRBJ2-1	TGCGCCAGCAGCTTGGAGGCGGGACTTTACAATGAGCAGTTCTTC	CASSLEAGLYNEQFF
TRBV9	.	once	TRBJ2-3	TGTGCCAGCAGCGTAGGGGAAGCGGGCACAGATACGCAGTATTTT	CASSVGEAGTDTQYF
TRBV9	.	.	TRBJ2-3	TGTGCCAGCAGCGTAGATGAGGGGGACACAGATACGCAGTATTTT	CASSVDEGDTDTQYF
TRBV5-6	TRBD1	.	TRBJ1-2	TGTGCCAGCAGCTGGGGGACAGATAAGTATGGCTACACCTTC	CASSWGTDKYGYTF
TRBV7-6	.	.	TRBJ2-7	TGTGCCAGCAGCTTAGGCCGTGGACGGGACTCCTACGAGCAGTACTTC	CASSLGRGRDSYEQYF
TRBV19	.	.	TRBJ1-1	TGTGCCAGTAGTCAAATGTTCTCCCCGGGGAACACTGAAGCTTTCTTT	CASSQMFSPGNTEAFF
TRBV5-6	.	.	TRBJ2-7	TGTGCCAGCAGCTTGGGAAGGGGAAAAGGCTACGAGCAGTACTTC	CASSLGRGKGYEQYF
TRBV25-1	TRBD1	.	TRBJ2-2	TGTGCCAGCAGTGAATTCGGGGACAGAGAGACCGGGGAGCTGTTTTTT	CASSEFGDRETGELFF
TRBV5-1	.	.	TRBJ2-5	TGCGCCAGCAGCTTGGTTTCCGCGACAGGCCAAGAGACCCAGTACTTC	CASSLVSATGQETQYF
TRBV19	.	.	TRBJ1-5	TGTGCCAGTAGCCGGACACATGATAGCAATCAGCCCCAGCATTTT	CASSRTHDSNQPQHF